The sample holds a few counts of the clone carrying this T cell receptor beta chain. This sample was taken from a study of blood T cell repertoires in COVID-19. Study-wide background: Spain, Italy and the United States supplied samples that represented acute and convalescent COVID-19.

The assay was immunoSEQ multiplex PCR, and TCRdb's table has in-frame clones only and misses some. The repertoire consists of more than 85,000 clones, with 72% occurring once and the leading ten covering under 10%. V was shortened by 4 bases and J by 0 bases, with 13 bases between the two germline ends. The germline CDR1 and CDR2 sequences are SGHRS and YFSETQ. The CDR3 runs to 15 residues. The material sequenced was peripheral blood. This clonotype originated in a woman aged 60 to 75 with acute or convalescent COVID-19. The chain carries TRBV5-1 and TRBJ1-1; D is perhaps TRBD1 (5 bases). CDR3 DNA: TGCGCCAGCAGCCCGACGACAGACCTGAACACTGAAGCTTTCTTT. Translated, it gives CASSPTTDLNTEAFF.